This TCR beta chain was retrieved from a study of shared T cell receptors in the human thymus. TCRdb's copy holds only in-frame clones and misses some; the assay was immunoSEQ multiplex PCR. This table has almost 550,000 clones, 78% appearing once. Germline loops: CDR1 ENHRY, CDR2 SYGVKD. The V and J ends lost 8 bases and 4 bases, in that order; junction bases with no gene match: 11. The CDR3 is 17 residues long. This sample was shared with a second study, whose subject was human thymus T cells. As that study records: Donation was from healthy Finnish infants who were having corrective surgery that addressed congenital heart defects. Thymus specimens were resections from corrective heart surgery. Thymic and blood repertoires seemed to show skewed V and J gene use. Highly overlapping thymic repertoires among unrelated individuals were reported in related research.

The sample comprised thymocytes. V is TRBV10-3 and J is TRBJ2-2; 12 bases fit TRBD2. The source of this sequence is a boy under two years old with a congenital heart defect. CDR3 nucleotide sequence: TGTGCCATCCTAGTGCTAGCGGGAGGGCCGAGCACCGGGGAGCTGTTTTTT. Protein sequence: CAILVLAGGPSTGELFF.